This T cell receptor beta chain was sequenced during a study of shared clonotypes between healthy human individuals. At the level of the study: Those who served as donors were a couple of women and three men between the ages of 18 and 49. General study points: Represented genetic and exposure-history diversity was restricted by having few donors. Blood was the sole source, and tissue repertoires probably differ. The authors expected sequencing depth to affect clonotype sharing among donors.

Terminally differentiated effector memory CD45RA+ cells were excluded from the naive CD8 cells, which were CD45RO-negative and positively selected for CCR7. Sequencing was performed with immunoSEQ multiplex PCR; in TCRdb, only in-frame clones are kept and a portion is missing. There are over 2 million clones in the sample; just under 95% occur only once, and 0.9% to 1.4% lies in the top ten. Of note for this clone: Its antigen is currently unknown.

J was trimmed by 0 bases and V by 7 bases; bases with no gene match: 9. The CDR3 extends over 15 amino acids. Per germline, CDR1 PRHDT and CDR2 FYEKMQ (reference sequence). The rearrangement uses TRBV13 and TRBJ2-7; 7 positions agree with TRBD2. The clonotype was recovered from a man between 18 and 35 years old in good health. The sample taken for sequencing was naive CD8+ T cells sorted from blood. As DNA, the CDR3 is TGTGCCAGCACCTGGGGGAGGGAGAACTCCTACGAGCAGTACTTC. It codes for CASTWGRENSYEQYF. The full variable domain, in which reference TRBV13 and TRBJ2-7 provide the parts outside the CDR3, is AAGVIQSPRHLIKEKRETATLKCYPIPRHDTVYWYQQGPGQDPQFLISFYEKMQSDKGSIPDRFSAQQFSDYHSELNMSSLELGDSALYFCASTWGRENSYEQYFGPGTRLTVT.